These 22 T cell receptor beta chains were all obtained from the same sample, sequenced in a study of blood T cells in healthy people across ages (dated by TCRdb to between 2014 and 2017). Libraries were constructed by 5' RACE. Sequencing instrument: Illumina HiSeq 2500. A second PCR of roughly 7 to 11 cycles was run with a J-beta primer mix and a sample-barcoded 5' primer. TCRdb redid the processing of the public reads, applying fastp at Q25 and MiXCR, and retained in-frame beta chains. For every CDR3 protein sequence, its rows merge into one entry that carries the most common genes and DNA. Across this sample there are about 930,000 distinct CDR3 sequences, with 25% to 35% seen only once. In total, the top ten clones hold about 9.4% of the sample. This sample was also put to use in a study of T cells of mothers and their children.

The specimen was blood. These receptors came from a middle-aged woman in good health.

In the case of this clonotype: This may be a read error: a much more frequent sequence differs by one nucleotide. The chain links TRBV27 to TRBJ2-7; 7 nucleotides line up with TRBD1. This CDR3 is 14 amino acids long. V dropped 2 bases and J dropped 7; count of bases not matched to a gene: 8. The germline gives CDR1 MNHEY, CDR2 SMNVEV (reference sequence). Written as DNA, the CDR3 is TGTGCCAGCAGTTTACGACAGGGATTGTGGGAGCAGTACTTC. Amino acid sequence: CASSLRQGLWEQYF.

To note about this clonotype: A much larger clone is a single base away; this may be a read error. The J gene is TRBJ2-1, the V gene TRBV5-1; 9 nucleotides match TRBD2. V dropped 0 bases and J dropped 5; count of bases not matched to a gene: 3. The germline CDR1 and CDR2 sequences are SGHRS and YFSETQ. The CDR3 sequence is 15 residues long. CDR3 bases: TGCGCCAGCAGCTTGGGGGCTAGCGGGGACAATGAGCAGTTCTTC. It specifies CASSLGASGDNEQFF.

This chain uses TRBV29-1 with TRBJ1-1; 9 nucleotides match TRBD1. Losses at the gene ends were 5 bases for V and 5 bases for J; bases not matched to a gene: 6. The CDR3 sequence is 13 residues long. Looked up from germline, CDR1 is SQVTM and CDR2 is ANQGSEA. CDR3 in DNA: TGCAGCGTTCGGACAGGGGTTTCGACTGAAGCTTTCTTT. Translated, it gives CSVRTGVSTEAFF. Filled out from reference TRBV29-1 and TRBJ1-1, the complete variable domain reads SAVISQKPSRDICQRGTSLTIQCQVDSQVTMMFWYRQQPGQSLTLIATANQGSEATYESGFVIDKFPISRPNLTFSTLTVSNMSPEDSSIYLCSVRTGVSTEAFFGQGTRLTVV.

This chain links TRBV5-1 with TRBJ2-3; 7 positions match TRBD2. The CDR3 contains 17 residues. CDR1 and CDR2 from the germline V gene are SGHRS and YFSETQ. V lost 0 bases to trimming and J lost 1 base; unmatched junction nucleotides: 8. CDR3 residues: CASSLDVAGVGTDTQYF. In DNA form, the CDR3 reads TGCGCCAGCAGCTTGGACGTCGCGGGGGTGGGCACAGATACGCAGTATTTT.

The table lists this clonotype with a few counts. V gene TRBV4-1 combines with J gene TRBJ2-7, with D tentatively TRBD1 (6 bases). This CDR3 is 14 amino acids long. The V gene lost 0 bases and the J gene lost 3 bases, with 9 bases spanning the gap. Germline V gene data show CDR1 as MGHRA and CDR2 as YSYEKL. The CDR3 is CASSQDSGDYEQYF. The DNA of the CDR3 is TGCGCCAGCAGCCAAGACTCAGGGGACTACGAGCAGTACTTC.

The rearrangement links TRBV7-8 to TRBJ1-3; 7 positions agree with TRBD1. The junction had 13 bases not matched to a gene; V was cut back by 5 bases and J by 0 bases. CDR1 is SGHVS and CDR2 is FQNEAQ in the germline V gene. The CDR3 totals 18 residues. The CDR3 nucleotides read TGTGCCAGCAGCGACGTGGGCGGGACAGCCTTCTCTGGAAACACCATATATTTT. Translation: CASSDVGGTAFSGNTIYF. The full variable domain, rest sourced from reference TRBV7-8 and TRBJ1-3, is GAGVSQSPRYKVAKRGQDVALRCDPISGHVSLFWYQQALGQGPEFLTYFQNEAQLDKSGLPSDRFFAERPEGSVSTLKIQRTQQEDSAVYLCASSDVGGTAFSGNTIYFGEGSWLTVV.

This clonotype was counted a few times. The J gene is TRBJ2-1, the V gene TRBV3-1; TRBD2 matches at 8 bases. Per germline, CDR1 LGHDT and CDR2 YNNKEL (reference sequence). V lost 4 bases and J lost 7; bases outside the gene matches: 30. The CDR3 totals 22 residues. Written as DNA, the CDR3 is TGTGCCAGCAGCCCAAAAGTCGCCGCCCTCGGGAAACGGGGGGGCCGCGGTAATGAGCAGTTCTTC. Residues: CASSPKVAALGKRGGRGNEQFF.

Ten or more counts support this clonotype. The rearrangement joins TRBV24-1 to TRBJ1-2; no clear D gene. Germline V gene lookup returns CDR1 KGHDR and CDR2 SFDVKD. Trimming removed 3 bases at V and 9 bases at J, with 16 bases between. CDR3 length: 14 amino acids. DNA of the CDR3: TGTGCCACCAGTGATGACGGAGTCCTTGTGAGCTACACCTTC. Residues: CATSDDGVLVSYTF.

This clonotype was counted many times. CDR3 loop: CASSLQGRGNYGYTF. CDR3 nucleotides: TGTGCCAGCAGCCTACAGGGGAGAGGGAACTATGGCTACACCTTC. This rearrangement joins TRBV7-2 to TRBJ1-2; TRBD1 agrees at 7 bases. CDR1 and CDR2 (germline): SGHTA, FQGNSA. The ends lost 5 bases at V and 2 bases at J; junction bases unmatched: 8. The CDR3 loop spans 15 amino acids.

This chain joins TRBV28 and TRBJ2-1; a possible D gene is TRBD2 (7 bases). The CDR3 is 15 amino acids. Germline CDR1 and CDR2: MDHEN and SYDVKM. The germline V and J ends were trimmed by 3 bases and 4 bases, with 13 bases remaining between them. CDR3 bases: TGTGCCAGCAGTTTCCCGGGGGGCCAGTACAATGAGCAGTTCTTC. The encoded protein is CASSFPGGQYNEQFF.

This clonotype was detected ten times or more. The chain combines TRBV12-3 or TRBV12-4 with TRBJ2-7; perhaps TRBD1 as D (6 bases). The germline V and J ends were trimmed by 6 bases and 6 bases, with 12 bases remaining between them. This CDR3 contains 12 residues. The CDR3 reads CASSHQGFEQYF. CDR3 bases: TGTGCCAGCAGCCACCAGGGGTTCGAGCAGTACTTC.

The chain links TRBV9 to TRBJ2-7; a weak D match, TRBD2 (6 bases). There are 16 residues in the CDR3. From germline, CDR1 is SGDLS and CDR2 YYNGEE. V shed 0 bases and J shed 0 bases, with 13 bases lying between them. In nucleotides, the CDR3 is TGTGCCAGCAGCGTAGGTGGGGACTCTAGCTCCTACGAGCAGTACTTC. This translates into CASSVGGDSSSYEQYF.

The gene calls are TRBV5-1 and TRBJ2-3, with 13 nucleotides matching TRBD2. V was pared by 4 bases and J by 5 bases, with 4 bases of the junction left unmatched. Germline lookup yields CDR1 SGHRS and CDR2 YFSETQ. This CDR3 comprises 15 residues. The CDR3 protein is CASSEGLAGIDTQYF. The CDR3 nucleotides are TGCGCCAGCAGCGAGGGACTAGCGGGGATAGATACGCAGTATTTT.

This clonotype appeared a few times. The chain joins TRBV20-1 to TRBJ2-5, with D possibly TRBD2 on 5 matching bases. The CDR3 contains 13 residues. CDR1 and CDR2 (germline): DFQATT, SNEGSKA (reference sequence). The ends were cut back, 7 bases at V and 4 bases at J, with 16 bases in the middle. The CDR3 reads CSVKPSPRETQYF. Written as DNA, the CDR3 is TGCAGTGTGAAGCCTAGCCCCAGAGAGACCCAGTACTTC.

As concerns this clonotype: A much larger clone differs by one base, so this may be a read error. This chain joins TRBV9 and TRBJ2-1; D perhaps matches TRBD2 (5 bases). This CDR3 spans 14 amino acids. Per germline, CDR1 SGDLS and CDR2 YYNGEE. CDR3 amino acids: CTSSVDRGRNEQFF. The DNA of the CDR3 is TGTACCAGCAGCGTAGATCGGGGAAGGAATGAGCAGTTCTTC.

This chain connects TRBV20-1 to TRBJ2-5; 10 nucleotides line up with TRBD2. Looked up from germline, CDR1 is DFQATT and CDR2 is SNEGSKA (reference sequence). The ends lost 0 bases at V and 0 bases at J; junction bases unmatched: 7. This CDR3 has 17 amino acids. The CDR3 nucleotides are TGCAGTGCTAGAGATTCAATGCTAGCGGGGGACCAAGAGACCCAGTACTTC. It codes for CSARDSMLAGDQETQYF.

The table lists this clonotype with a few counts. V gene TRBV4-2 combines with J gene TRBJ2-7; the D gene is possibly TRBD1 (6 bases). The CDR3 extends over 15 amino acids. Germline CDR1 and CDR2: LGHNA and YNFKEQ. V lost 3 bases, J lost 2 bases, and 14 bases lay in between. CDR3: CASSQGMGAPYEQYF. The CDR3 region has the DNA TGTGCCAGCAGCCAGGGGATGGGGGCTCCCTACGAGCAGTACTTC.

The genes are TRBV20-1 and TRBJ1-6, with 7 bases fitting TRBD1. Germline V gene sequence: CDR1 DFQATT, CDR2 SNEGSKA (reference sequence). The V gene end was trimmed by 6 bases and the J gene end by 4 bases; junction bases not matched to a gene: 3. The CDR3 runs to 13 residues. The CDR3 protein is CSAVTGYNSPLHF. DNA for the CDR3: TGCAGTGCGGTGACAGGGTATAATTCACCCCTCCACTTT.

The table lists this clonotype with a few counts. The chain couples TRBV9 to TRBJ1-3, with TRBD1 as a possible D gene (5 bases). Trimming took 4 bases from V and 1 from J, leaving 12 bases between them. CDR3 length equals 15 residues. The germline CDR1 and CDR2 sequences are SGDLS and YYNGEE. The chain's CDR3 is CASSRTRGSGNTIYF. As DNA, the CDR3 is TGTGCCAGCAGCCGGACCCGGGGGTCTGGAAACACCATATATTTT.

This clonotype was seen ten or more times. The chain is built from TRBV18 and TRBJ2-5, with TRBD1 matching over 9 bases. The CDR3 contains 15 residues. Germline V CDR1 and CDR2: KGHSH, LQKENI. The ends lost 5 bases at V and 5 bases at J; junction bases unmatched: 9. CDR3 sequence: CASSDGTGSRETQYF. As DNA, the CDR3 is TGTGCCAGCTCAGACGGGACAGGGAGCAGGGAGACCCAGTACTTC.

This clonotype was observed at least ten times. The V call is TRBV20-1, the J call TRBJ2-7; TRBD2 matches 8 bases. Germline V lookup: CDR1 DFQATT, CDR2 SNEGSKA (reference sequence). The V and J ends lost 3 bases and 1 base, in that order; junction bases with no gene match: 8. This CDR3 is built from 15 residues. The CDR3 coding sequence is TGCAGTGCTAGGGTCCCGGGGGGGCGTTCCTACGAGCAGTACTTC. This encodes CSARVPGGRSYEQYF.

In its sample, this clonotype was seen a few times. The V call is TRBV6-6, the J call TRBJ2-7; D not resolved. The V and J ends lost 7 bases and 7 bases respectively, with 20 bases between them. Germline V lookup: CDR1 MNHNY, CDR2 SVGAGI (reference sequence). The CDR3 spans 14 residues. CDR3 sequence (DNA): TGTGCCAGCACCACGTTGAGTGTTAGGCCAGAGCAGTACTTC. Its protein is CASTTLSVRPEQYF.